The 27 T cell receptor beta chains in this list originate from one sample, sequenced in a study of OX40 agonist ivuxolimab in advanced cancers. The assay was immunoSEQ multiplex PCR, and TCRdb's table has in-frame clones only and misses some. The repertoire holds 45,000 to 65,000 clones, with 70% to 85% as singletons. Here the sequenced sample was CD4+ or CD8+ T cells sorted from blood, taken in a trial of the OX40 agonist ivuxolimab. Source of these receptors: an adult with an advanced solid tumor such as melanoma, head and neck, liver or kidney cancer.

This clone is a singleton in its sample. The chain uses TRBV27 and TRBJ2-7; D might be TRBD1 (8 bases). The V gene lost 5 bases and the J gene lost 4 bases, with 15 bases spanning the gap. CDR3 size: 14 residues. The germline CDR1 and CDR2 sequences are MNHEY and SMNVEV (reference sequence). The chain's CDR3 is CASSPRGRGYEQYF. In nucleotides, the CDR3 is TGTGCCAGCAGTCCCAGGGGGCGGGGGTACGAGCAGTACTTC.

The gene calls are TRBV11-2 and TRBJ2-1; 11 bases are a match to TRBD2. The CDR3 has 16 residues. CDR1 SGHAT and CDR2 FQNNGV come from the germline V gene. V lost 5 bases, J lost 7 bases, and 10 bases stayed unmatched. CDR3 bases: TGTGCCAGCAGCACTCGACTAGCGGGATCAGGTAATGAGCAGTTCTTC. As protein: CASSTRLAGSGNEQFF.

J is TRBJ1-5 and V is TRBV7-2, with 9 bases matching TRBD1. The V and J ends lost 2 bases and 6 bases, in that order; junction bases with no gene match: 5. The germline V gene has CDR1 SGHTA and CDR2 FQGNSA. The CDR3 has 15 amino acids. CDR3 sequence: CASSLTGTGFQPQHF. For the CDR3, the DNA is TGTGCCAGCAGCTTAACCGGGACAGGGTTTCAGCCCCAGCATTTT. The full variable domain, in which reference TRBV7-2 and TRBJ1-5 provide the parts outside the CDR3, is GAGVSQSPSNKVTEKGKDVELRCDPISGHTALYWYRQSLGQGLEFLIYFQGNSAPDKSGLPSDRFSAERTGGSVSTLTIQRTQQEDSAVYLCASSLTGTGFQPQHFGDGTRLSIL.

The V gene is TRBV7-9, the J gene TRBJ2-5, with 9 bases matching TRBD2. V was pared by 0 bases and J by 5 bases, with 4 bases of the junction left unmatched. In germline, CDR1 is SEHNR, CDR2 FQNEAQ (reference sequence). CDR3 length: 15 residues. The DNA for the CDR3 is TGTGCCAGCAGCTTAGCGTCTAGCGGGGTGGAGACCCAGTACTTC. Translating it yields CASSLASSGVETQYF.

This clone was seen a few times. The chain has TRBV6-5 and TRBJ2-1; D is unclear. This CDR3 is 15 amino acids long. The germline CDR1 and CDR2 sequences are MNHEY and SVGAGI. The V and J ends lost 7 bases and 7 bases respectively, with 20 bases between them. The CDR3 sequence: CASKVEGPPGNEQFF. The CDR3 nucleotides read TGTGCCAGCAAGGTTGAAGGGCCCCCCGGGAATGAGCAGTTCTTC.

The chain recombines TRBV18 with TRBJ2-1; weak D call: TRBD2 (6 bases). The CDR3 totals 14 residues. Trimming took 0 bases from V and 4 from J, leaving 7 bases between them. The V gene's germline CDR1 is KGHSH and CDR2 LQKENI. CDR3 protein: CASSPPSGYNEQFF. CDR3 coding DNA: TGTGCCAGCTCACCACCTAGCGGTTACAATGAGCAGTTCTTC.

This clone was counted once. The rearrangement links TRBV29-1 to TRBJ1-1; 7 nucleotides align to TRBD1. The CDR3 has 13 residues. CDR1 is SQVTM, CDR2 ANQGSEA, per germline. The junction had 6 bases not matched to a gene; V was cut back by 7 bases and J by 1 base. CDR3 sequence: CSASRDRNTEAFF. The DNA of the CDR3 is TGCAGCGCCTCGCGGGACAGGAACACTGAAGCTTTCTTT.

About this clone itself: The same CDR3 is also encoded by other DNA sequences in this sample. V usage is TRBV4-2 and J usage is TRBJ2-2; D is possibly TRBD1 or TRBD2 (5 bases each). The V end lost 0 bases, the J end lost 7 bases, and 18 bases lay between the germline ends. The CDR3 loop spans 17 amino acids. The germline CDR1 and CDR2 sequences are LGHNA and YNFKEQ. CDR3 sequence reads: CASSQDLIRGRGGELFF. In nucleotides, the CDR3 is TGTGCCAGCAGCCAAGATCTCATTAGGGGTCGGGGCGGGGAGCTGTTTTTT.

V gene TRBV9 combines with J gene TRBJ2-1; D is unresolved. The length of the CDR3 is 14 residues. In germline, CDR1 is SGDLS, CDR2 YYNGEE. V lost 0 bases to trimming and J lost 5 bases, with 9 bases between them. The CDR3 nucleotides read TGTGCCAGCAGCGTAGGAAACAGAAACAATGAGCAGTTCTTC. Residues: CASSVGNRNNEQFF.

The V and J genes are TRBV11-2 and TRBJ2-7; 7 bases agree with TRBD1. Germline V gene data show CDR1 as SGHAT and CDR2 as FQNNGV. After removal of 5 bases from V and 3 bases from J, the junction contained 10 bases not matched to a gene. This CDR3 region has 15 residues. Here the CDR3 reads CASSLIWDSGYEQYF. The CDR3 nucleotides read TGTGCCAGCAGCCTGATCTGGGACAGCGGCTACGAGCAGTACTTC.

The chain uses TRBV6-1 and TRBJ1-1, with 9 bases that match TRBD1. Trimming cost V 5 bases and J 4 bases; bases outside gene matches: 8. CDR1 and CDR2 (germline): MNHNS, SASEGT. The CDR3 is 15 residues long. The CDR3: CASSRTGVGVTEAFF. The DNA of the CDR3 is TGTGCCAGCAGTCGGACAGGGGTGGGGGTCACTGAAGCTTTCTTT.

The rearrangement joins TRBV7-9 to TRBJ1-6; D is undetermined. Germline lookup yields CDR1 SEHNR and CDR2 FQNEAQ (reference sequence). The V end lost 1 base, the J end lost 9 bases, and 13 bases lay between the germline ends. CDR3 length: 15 residues. CDR3: CASSLEPAKTSPLHF. The CDR3 coding sequence is TGTGCCAGCAGCTTAGAACCGGCTAAGACTTCACCCCTCCACTTT. The whole variable domain, remainder taken from reference TRBV7-9 and TRBJ1-6, is DTGVSQNPRHKITKRGQNVTFRCDPISEHNRLYWYRQTLGQGPEFLTYFQNEAQLEKSRLLSDRFSAERPKGSFSTLEIQRTEQGDSAMYLCASSLEPAKTSPLHFGNGTRLTVT.

The gene calls are TRBV6-1 and TRBJ1-1; TRBD1 might be the D (5 bases). This CDR3 has 16 amino acids. Trimming took 0 bases from V and 6 from J, leaving 17 bases between them. Germline-derived CDR1 and CDR2 are MNHNS and SASEGT. CDR3 region: CASSEAGGGGGAEAFF. CDR3 coding DNA: TGTGCCAGCAGTGAAGCGGGGGGGGGTGGAGGCGCTGAAGCTTTCTTT.

V gene TRBV14 combines with J gene TRBJ1-1, with 7 positions matching TRBD1. This CDR3 is 18 amino acids long. The V gene end was trimmed by 1 base and the J gene end by 2 bases; junction bases not matched to a gene: 13. Germline V lookup: CDR1 SGHDN, CDR2 FVKESK. The CDR3 DNA sequence: TGTGCCAGCAGCCAAGTGCCCGACAGGGTCCAAGCCAACACTGAAGCTTTCTTT. Its translation is CASSQVPDRVQANTEAFF.

This clone was seen only a few times. The chain couples TRBV7-9 to TRBJ2-5, with 9 positions matching TRBD1. Germline V lookup: CDR1 SEHNR, CDR2 FQNEAQ (reference sequence). V was clipped by 4 bases and J by 4 bases; unmatched bases: 4. This CDR3 region has 14 residues. The CDR3 spells CASSYNRGLETQYF. The CDR3 coding sequence is TGTGCCAGCAGCTACAACAGGGGGCTAGAGACCCAGTACTTC.

The chain employs TRBV7-9 and TRBJ1-1; D possibly corresponds to TRBD1 (5 bases). Per germline, CDR1 SEHNR and CDR2 FQNEAQ (reference sequence). Trimming stripped 1 base from V and 6 bases from J, with 12 bases between. The CDR3 is 14 residues long. For the CDR3, the DNA is TGTGCCAGCAGCTTAGGGGGCCACGGGGCTGAAGCTTTCTTT. Its protein is CASSLGGHGAEAFF.

The J gene is TRBJ2-1, the V gene TRBV27; 8 bases fit TRBD2. Trimming took 5 bases from V and 3 from J; bases not matched to a gene: 9. The germline CDR1 and CDR2 sequences are MNHEY and SMNVEV (reference sequence). The CDR3 length is 16 residues. This CDR3 reads CASSPVTGTSYNEQFF. As DNA, the CDR3 is TGTGCCAGCAGTCCCGTCACCGGGACTAGCTACAATGAGCAGTTCTTC.

This chain connects TRBV14 to TRBJ1-2; possibly TRBD1 for D (6 bases). The length of the CDR3 is 14 residues. Germline V CDR1 and CDR2: SGHDN, FVKESK. V dropped 0 bases and J dropped 5 bases, with 10 bases sitting between them. The CDR3 region is CASSQDLGAYGYTF. CDR3 nucleotide sequence: TGTGCCAGCAGCCAAGATCTGGGGGCTTATGGCTACACCTTC.

The chain joins TRBV10-2 to TRBJ2-7, with 12 bases lining up with TRBD1. The V segment lost 8 bases and the J segment 9 bases; nucleotides outside the gene matches: 14. Germline values: CDR1 WSHSY, CDR2 SAAADI. The CDR3 extends over 15 amino acids. CDR3 in DNA: TGCGCCAGCGTCCCCCGGGGACAGGGGGCGGCAGGGCAGTACTTC. This encodes CASVPRGQGAAGQYF.

The V call is TRBV10-3, the J call TRBJ1-1, with D maybe TRBD1 (5 bases). Between the trimmed V and J ends, which lost 0 bases and 4 bases, there was a span of 9 bases. The germline V gene encodes CDR1 ENHRY and CDR2 SYGVKD. This CDR3 contains 14 residues. CDR3 coding DNA: TGTGCCATCAGTGAGTCTGGAAGGGGCACTGAAGCTTTCTTT. It yields the protein CAISESGRGTEAFF.

This sequence joins TRBV30 and TRBJ2-3; TRBD2 aligns across 7 bases. The CDR3 is 14 residues long. The ends lost 0 bases at V and 6 bases at J; junction bases unmatched: 6. Germline CDR1 reads GTSNPN; CDR2 reads SVGIG (reference sequence). The CDR3 loop is CAWSVGRETDTQYF. CDR3 in DNA: TGTGCCTGGAGTGTGGGGCGGGAGACGGATACGCAGTATTTT.

This chain links TRBV7-2 with TRBJ2-5, with D perhaps TRBD2 (5 bases). In germline, CDR1 is SGHTA, CDR2 FQGNSA. The CDR3 covers 13 residues. V was shortened by 2 bases and J by 4 bases, with 8 bases between the two germline ends. Here the CDR3 reads CASSLREGETQYF. DNA for the CDR3: TGTGCCAGCAGCTTACGTGAGGGAGAGACCCAGTACTTC.

This chain uses TRBV18 with TRBJ2-5; D uncertain. The J call may be faulty, since TRBJ2-7 better matches the DNA end. Germline V CDR1 and CDR2: KGHSH, LQKENI. The CDR3 is 14 amino acids. The CDR3 nucleotides are TGTGCCAGCTCACAGGGATCACCAGCCTACGAGCAGTACTTC. Translating it yields CASSQGSPAYEQYF.

This chain uses TRBV11-2 with TRBJ1-2, with D hard to call. The germline V gene has CDR1 SGHAT and CDR2 FQNNGV. With 1 base removed from V and 7 bases from J, the gap between germline ends came to 10 bases. The CDR3 length is 13 residues. CDR3: CASSLASGRGYTF. The CDR3 nucleotides read TGTGCCAGCAGCTTAGCCAGTGGCCGTGGCTACACCTTC.

The V and J genes are TRBV15 and TRBJ2-2; a weak D match, TRBD2 (5 bases). In germline, CDR1 is LNHNV, CDR2 YYDKDF (reference sequence). This CDR3 spans 14 amino acids. Deletions cut 0 bases from V and 6 bases from J, with 8 bases between. CDR3 protein: CATSRDRGSGELFF. Here the CDR3 DNA reads TGTGCCACCAGCAGAGATCGGGGTTCCGGGGAGCTGTTTTTT.

This clone was recorded many times. The chain carries TRBV5-1 and TRBJ2-1, with 13 bases identical to TRBD2. Looked up from germline, CDR1 is SGHRS and CDR2 is YFSETQ. The CDR3 consists of 16 residues. Germline trimming cut 4 bases from V and 8 bases from J; bases unmatched to any gene: 9. The chain's CDR3 is CASSLPLGLAGDEQFF. DNA for the CDR3: TGCGCCAGCAGCCTACCACTAGGACTAGCGGGAGATGAGCAGTTCTTC.

This clone was recorded a few times. The chain has TRBV11-2 and TRBJ2-1; 7 nucleotides line up with TRBD2. CDR3 length equals 13 residues. V lost 5 bases and J lost 5; bases outside the gene matches: 3. From germline, CDR1 is SGHAT and CDR2 FQNNGV. This CDR3 reads CASSRGLNNEQFF. The DNA for the CDR3 is TGTGCCAGCAGCCGGGGACTAAACAATGAGCAGTTCTTC.